The 24 T cell receptor beta chains in this list originate from one sample, sequenced in a study of cytomegalovirus exposure and HLA in healthy donors. PCR amplification relied on 60 Vbeta primers (plus 13 Jbeta primers). Assay: immunoSEQ multiplex PCR; the TCRdb copy retains only in-frame clones and omits some. The sample holds about 200,000 clones, about 90% seen once. The sequenced material came from PBMCs. The origin of the receptors is a boy between 2 and 10 years old in good health and CMV-seronegative.

A few counts support this clone. The DNA of the CDR3 is TGCAGCGTTGTGGTACAGCCGAACACTGAAGCTTTCTTT. Amino acids: CSVVVQPNTEAFF. The gene calls are TRBV29-1 and TRBJ1-1, with unresolved D. Trimming removed 4 bases at V and 1 base at J, with 10 bases between. Germline CDR1 reads SQVTM; CDR2 reads ANQGSEA. The CDR3 length is 13 residues.

The V gene is TRBV7-8, the J gene TRBJ2-3; D gene uncertain. The germline V gene encodes CDR1 SGHVS and CDR2 FQNEAQ. The CDR3 is 15 amino acids. The V end was cut by 2 bases, the J end by 1 base, with 10 bases between. This CDR3 is CASSLRLGGTDTQYF. Written as DNA, the CDR3 is TGTGCCAGCAGCTTAAGGCTAGGAGGCACAGATACGCAGTATTTT.

Comment on this clone: At one end the junction does not follow the germline gene, possibly because of a read error. This chain connects TRBV7-9 to TRBJ2-7; possibly TRBD1 for D (6 bases). Germline lookup yields CDR1 SEHNR and CDR2 FQNEAQ (reference sequence). The CDR3 is made up of 12 amino acids. The CDR3 reads CSSSLVDSEQYF. CDR3 DNA sequence: TGTTCCAGCAGCTTAGTGGACAGTGAGCAGTACTTC.

This clone was found once. The gene calls are TRBV12-2 and TRBJ2-3; the listed D gene, TRBD2, was not tested against the DNA. TRBV12-2 is a pseudogene. The CDR3 runs 17 residues. CDR3 DNA: TGTGCAAGTCGCTTAACTTGCGGGGGGCATAGCACAGATACGCAGTATTTT. It translates to CASRLTCGGHSTDTQYF.

This clone was recorded once. This chain connects TRBV5-1 to TRBJ1-1; D perhaps matches TRBD1 (5 bases). V gave up 4 bases and J gave up 6 bases, with 13 bases separating them. The CDR3 runs to 13 residues. CDR1 and CDR2 (germline): SGHRS, YFSETQ. In DNA form, the CDR3 reads TGCGCCAGCAGCCTCGCAGGGTATGCTGAAGCTTTCTTT. Its protein product is CASSLAGYAEAFF.

V usage is TRBV10-3 and J usage is TRBJ2-1, with TRBD2 identical over 15 bases. CDR1 ENHRY and CDR2 SYGVKD come from the germline V gene. This CDR3 has 17 residues. V lost 4 bases and J lost 2; bases outside the gene matches: 3. The CDR3 DNA follows: TGTGCCATCAGTGGGACTAGCGGGGGGGACACCTACAATGAGCAGTTCTTC. Its protein is CAISGTSGGDTYNEQFF.

The V call is TRBV6-6, the J call TRBJ1-1; 7 nucleotides line up with TRBD1. This CDR3 has 14 residues. Germline lookup yields CDR1 MNHNY and CDR2 SVGAGI (reference sequence). After removal of 4 bases from V and 4 bases from J, the junction contained 6 bases not matched to a gene. The chain's CDR3 is CASSLDQGGTEAFF. Here the CDR3 DNA reads TGTGCCAGCAGTTTAGATCAGGGGGGCACTGAAGCTTTCTTT.

The rearrangement joins TRBV27 to TRBJ2-1, with D perhaps matching TRBD1 (5 bases). CDR3 length: 15 amino acids. Germline assignment: CDR1 MNHEY and CDR2 SMNVEV (reference sequence). The ends were cut back, 8 bases at V and 0 bases at J, with 14 bases in the middle. The CDR3 protein is CASGSTGFSYNEQFF. In nucleotides, the CDR3 is TGTGCCAGCGGAAGCACAGGTTTCTCCTACAATGAGCAGTTCTTC.

V gene TRBV28 combines with J gene TRBJ1-1; 8 nucleotides line up with TRBD1. Unmatched junction bases numbered 4, after V lost 7 bases and J lost 0 bases. Looked up from germline, CDR1 is MDHEN and CDR2 is SYDVKM. CDR3 size: 14 residues. The CDR3 is CASTPGGMNTEAFF. CDR3 DNA: TGTGCCAGCACGCCAGGGGGCATGAACACTGAAGCTTTCTTT.

The chain links TRBV27 to TRBJ2-5; TRBD2 agrees at 15 bases. In germline, CDR1 is MNHEY, CDR2 SMNVEV (reference sequence). Losses at the gene ends were 10 bases for V and 5 bases for J; bases not matched to a gene: 23. The CDR3 is made up of 20 amino acids. DNA for the CDR3: TGTGCCATCCGGGGGCGTTTTACTCGGACTAGCGGGAGGGGGAGGGAGACCCAGTACTTC. Its protein is CAIRGRFTRTSGRGRETQYF.

The V gene is TRBV28, the J gene TRBJ2-7; D perhaps matches TRBD2 (6 bases). The V gene lost 5 bases and the J gene lost 5 bases, with 19 bases spanning the gap. This CDR3 has 15 residues. Germline V gene lookup returns CDR1 MDHEN and CDR2 SYDVKM. CDR3 DNA sequence: TGTGCCAGCAGTCGTTCCCGGGACTCGGTCGACGAGCAGTACTTC. Translating gives CASSRSRDSVDEQYF. Variable domain in full (rest from reference TRBV28 and TRBJ2-7): DVKVTQSSRYLVKRTGEKVFLECVQDMDHENMFWYRQDPGLGLRLIYFSYDVKMKEKGDIPEGYSVSREKKERFSLILESASTNQTSMYLCASSRSRDSVDEQYFGPGTRLTVT.

This rearrangement joins TRBV12-5 to TRBJ1-5; 9 nucleotides agree with TRBD1. The germline CDR1 and CDR2 sequences are LGHNT and FRNRAP. There are 17 residues in the CDR3. With V trimmed by 0 bases and J by 4 bases, 7 bases remained unmatched. The DNA of the CDR3 is TGTGCTAGTGGTTTGGTACGGACAGGGGATGCAAATCAGCCCCAGCATTTT. This translates into CASGLVRTGDANQPQHF.

This clone has more than one count but fewer than ten. J is TRBJ2-2 and V is TRBV7-3; TRBD1 matches at 8 bases. The germline V gene has CDR1 SGHTA and CDR2 FQGTGA. Trimming cost V 5 bases and J 1 base; bases outside gene matches: 6. This CDR3 spans 16 amino acids. CDR3 sequence: CASSPAGTGNTGELFF. Here the CDR3 DNA reads TGTGCCAGCAGCCCCGCCGGGACAGGGAACACCGGGGAGCTGTTTTTT.

The chain carries TRBV4-1 and TRBJ2-5; 8 bases line up with TRBD1. Matching the DNA end better, TRBJ2-7 makes the J call doubtful. CDR1 is MGHRA and CDR2 is YSYEKL in the germline V gene. The CDR3 contains 15 residues. The CDR3 DNA sequence: TGCGCCAGCAGCCCCGTCCCGGGACAGGTCTACGAGCAGTACTTC. Encoded protein: CASSPVPGQVYEQYF.

There are a few counts of this clone. The CDR3 coding sequence is TGTGCCAGCAGCACCCAGTCGACAGATACGCAGTATTTT. This gives the protein CASSTQSTDTQYF. J is TRBJ2-3 and V is TRBV9; D unresolved. V lost 4 bases and J lost 3, with 9 bases in between. Germline V lookup: CDR1 SGDLS, CDR2 YYNGEE. The CDR3 contains 13 residues.

This chain links TRBV10-1 with TRBJ1-1; 10 bases match TRBD1. This CDR3 has 13 amino acids. Unmatched junction bases numbered 5, after V lost 5 bases and J lost 8 bases. The germline gives CDR1 WNHNN, CDR2 SYGVQD (reference sequence). This CDR3 reads CASSRGTGAEAFF. The CDR3 nucleotides are TGCGCCAGCAGTCGGGGGACAGGGGCCGAAGCTTTCTTT.

The J gene is TRBJ1-1, the V gene TRBV30; D gene uncertain. Deletions cut 4 bases from V and 0 bases from J, with 12 bases between. Germline CDR1 is GTSNPN and CDR2 is SVGIG (reference sequence). This CDR3 has 14 amino acids. The CDR3 region is CAWKPLEVNTEAFF. The DNA for the CDR3 is TGTGCCTGGAAACCCCTCGAGGTGAACACTGAAGCTTTCTTT.

The gene calls are TRBV5-1 and TRBJ2-3; TRBD2 agrees at 9 bases. This CDR3 region has 14 residues. CDR1 is SGHRS and CDR2 is YFSETQ in the germline V gene. V lost 4 bases and J lost 0; bases outside the gene matches: 0. CDR3 sequence (DNA): TGCGCCAGCAGCAGCGGGGGGAGCACAGATACGCAGTATTTT. Protein: CASSSGGSTDTQYF.

This clone showed up just a few times. The rearrangement uses TRBV28 and TRBJ2-5; 8 positions agree with TRBD2. With 3 bases clipped from V and 2 bases from J, the junction kept 5 bases outside the gene matches. The germline gives CDR1 MDHEN, CDR2 SYDVKM. The CDR3 has 15 amino acids. In DNA, the CDR3 is TGTGCCAGCAGTTTGGGTGGACTAGCTCAAGAGACCCAGTACTTC. Translating gives CASSLGGLAQETQYF. The complete variable domain, with remaining parts taken from reference TRBV28 and TRBJ2-5, reads DVKVTQSSRYLVKRTGEKVFLECVQDMDHENMFWYRQDPGLGLRLIYFSYDVKMKEKGDIPEGYSVSREKKERFSLILESASTNQTSMYLCASSLGGLAQETQYFGPGTRLLVL.

The J gene is TRBJ2-1, the V gene TRBV29-1; 7 positions agree with TRBD1. CDR1 and CDR2 (germline): SQVTM, ANQGSEA. CDR3 length: 13 residues. The V gene end was trimmed by 8 bases and the J gene end by 3 bases; junction bases not matched to a gene: 7. The chain's CDR3 is CSFRGFLYNEQFF. The CDR3 nucleotides are TGCAGCTTCAGGGGGTTCCTCTACAATGAGCAGTTCTTC.

The chain recombines TRBV5-1 with TRBJ2-5; a weak D match, TRBD1 (6 bases). The germline CDR1 and CDR2 sequences are SGHRS and YFSETQ. The V end lost 5 bases, the J end lost 0 bases, and 8 bases lay between the germline ends. The CDR3 runs to 13 residues. Written as DNA, the CDR3 is TGCGCCAGCAGTAGGGGGTACCAAGAGACCCAGTACTTC. Translation: CASSRGYQETQYF.

The chain couples TRBV7-9 to TRBJ2-7; D possibly corresponds to TRBD1 (6 bases). V lost 2 bases and J lost 6, with 11 bases in between. Germline V gene sequence: CDR1 SEHNR, CDR2 FQNEAQ (reference sequence). The CDR3 loop spans 13 amino acids. CDR3 DNA sequence: TGTGCCAGCAGCTTACAGGCAGGGGTCGAGCAGTACTTC. This codes for CASSLQAGVEQYF.

The chain employs TRBV20-1 and TRBJ1-1, with D uncertain. The CDR3 is 11 amino acids. The germline V gene encodes CDR1 DFQATT and CDR2 SNEGSKA (reference sequence). Trimming cost V 3 bases and J 10 bases, with 12 bases left between them. The CDR3 DNA reads as TGCAGTGCTAGGGCCGGGAGACGAGCTTTCTTT. Its protein is CSARAGRRAFF.

The CDR3 DNA follows: TGCGCCAGCAGCCAGGGGGCGGACACTGAAGCTTTCTTT. It is translated as CASSQGADTEAFF. V and J are TRBV4-1 and TRBJ1-1; the D gene is possibly TRBD1 (6 bases). V gave up 3 bases and J gave up 3 bases, with 8 bases separating them. Germline assignment: CDR1 MGHRA and CDR2 YSYEKL. The CDR3 consists of 13 residues.